These 14 T cell receptor beta chains were all obtained from the same sample, sequenced in a study of blood T cell repertoires in COVID-19. Generated by immunoSEQ multiplex PCR, the TCRdb table keeps only in-frame clones and is missing some. The sample yields roughly 130,000 clones, 90% seen once. Sequencing used peripheral blood. These receptor sequences come from a man in his 60s with COVID-19, enrolled during active disease.

This clone occurred once. The J gene is TRBJ2-3, the V gene TRBV11-2, with 10 bases lining up with TRBD2. The germline gives CDR1 SGHAT, CDR2 FQNNGV. Trimming cost V 2 bases and J 3 bases; bases outside gene matches: 5. The CDR3 has 16 amino acids. CDR3 nucleotide sequence: TGTGCCAGCAGCTTAAACAGCGGGAGGGATACAGATACGCAGTATTTT. Its translation: CASSLNSGRDTDTQYF. Full variable domain (rest looked up from reference TRBV11-2 and TRBJ2-3): EAGVAQSPRYKIIEKRQSVAFWCNPISGHATLYWYQQILGQGPKLLIQFQNNGVVDDSQLPKDRFSAERLKGVDSTLKIQPAKLEDSAVYLCASSLNSGRDTDTQYFGPGTRLTVL.

The chain recombines TRBV10-3 with TRBJ2-3; tentative D call: TRBD1 (5 bases). Per germline, CDR1 ENHRY and CDR2 SYGVKD. The CDR3 sequence is 12 residues long. Deletions cut 3 bases from V and 5 bases from J, with 6 bases between. The CDR3 coding sequence is TGTGCCATCAGTGAAGGGGAAGATACGCAGTATTTT. The encoded protein is CAISEGEDTQYF.

The V and J genes are TRBV10-3 and TRBJ2-7, with D perhaps TRBD2 (5 bases). The CDR3 has 12 amino acids. V dropped 8 bases and J dropped 7 bases, with 15 bases sitting between them. Germline V gene data show CDR1 as ENHRY and CDR2 as SYGVKD. Written as DNA, the CDR3 is TGTGCCATCCGCGAGGGAATTGAAGAGCAGTACTTC. Residues: CAIREGIEEQYF.

The rearrangement joins TRBV7-9 to TRBJ1-3; TRBD1 agrees at 7 bases. There are 16 residues in the CDR3. Germline V gene sequence: CDR1 SEHNR, CDR2 FQNEAQ (reference sequence). V lost 5 bases, J lost 2 bases, and 9 bases stayed unmatched. The CDR3 DNA reads TGTGCCAGCAGCAACCCCTCCGGGACAGCTGGAAACACCATATATTTT. Amino acids: CASSNPSGTAGNTIYF.

V is TRBV4-1 and J is TRBJ2-7; 8 bases agree with TRBD2. V was pared by 7 bases and J by 2 bases, with 10 bases of the junction left unmatched. The CDR3 runs to 15 residues. Germline V gene data show CDR1 as MGHRA and CDR2 as YSYEKL. CDR3 amino acids: CASKRELAEAYEQYF. The CDR3 nucleotides are TGCGCCAGCAAACGAGAACTAGCGGAAGCCTACGAGCAGTACTTC.

The rearrangement links TRBV7-3 to TRBJ1-1, with 10 bases that match TRBD1. V shed 3 bases, J shed 1 base, and the junction held 2 bases outside the gene matches. The CDR3 spans 15 residues. Per germline, CDR1 SGHTA and CDR2 FQGTGA. Here the CDR3 DNA reads TGTGCCAGCAGCTTGACAGGGGGCTCGAACACTGAAGCTTTCTTT. This encodes CASSLTGGSNTEAFF.

As regards this clone: Other nucleotide sequences in the sample specify the same CDR3. J is TRBJ2-5 and V is TRBV6-6, with D perhaps matching TRBD1 (6 bases). V was shortened by 0 bases and J by 3 bases, with 11 bases between the two germline ends. This CDR3 comprises 15 residues. Germline CDR1 reads MNHNY; CDR2 reads SVGAGI (reference sequence). The CDR3 region has the DNA TGTGCCAGCAGTTACTCGGGTGCAGGGGAAGAGACCCAGTACTTC. This translates into CASSYSGAGEETQYF.

J is TRBJ2-1 and V is TRBV6-2 or TRBV6-3, with a possible D match to TRBD2 (7 bases). CDR1 and CDR2 from the germline V gene are MNHEY and SVGEGT. This CDR3 contains 18 residues. The germline V and J ends were trimmed by 2 bases and 5 bases, with 22 bases remaining between them. The CDR3 spells CASSYRGGEAAKNNEQFF. The DNA for the CDR3 is TGTGCCAGCAGTTACAGGGGGGGAGAGGCAGCAAAAAACAATGAGCAGTTCTTC.

The rearrangement uses TRBV7-2 and TRBJ2-3; 11 bases align to TRBD2. This CDR3 region has 16 residues. The V gene end was trimmed by 1 base and the J gene end by 5 bases; junction bases not matched to a gene: 5. Germline V CDR1 and CDR2: SGHTA, FQGNSA. The CDR3 nucleotides are TGTGCCAGCAGCTTAGTACTAGCGGGAGTCGGAGATACGCAGTATTTT. Protein product: CASSLVLAGVGDTQYF.

This chain uses TRBV19 with TRBJ2-6; TRBD1 matches at 7 bases. The CDR3 length is 17 residues. V lost 1 base to trimming and J lost 4 bases; unmatched junction nucleotides: 7. Germline lookup yields CDR1 LNHDA and CDR2 SQIVND (reference sequence). CDR3 sequence reads: CASSIGQGAWGANVLTF. The CDR3 nucleotides are TGTGCCAGTAGTATAGGACAGGGCGCCTGGGGGGCCAACGTCCTGACTTTC.

DNA for the CDR3: TGTGCCAGTAGTATCGGGACTAGCGGTGCAGATACGCAGTATTTT. Its protein product is CASSIGTSGADTQYF. This chain joins TRBV19 and TRBJ2-3; 11 bases align to TRBD2. V was pared by 3 bases and J by 4 bases, with 3 bases of the junction left unmatched. The CDR3 totals 15 residues. Germline loops: CDR1 LNHDA, CDR2 SQIVND (reference sequence).

The chain recombines TRBV29-1 with TRBJ1-4, with D perhaps matching TRBD1 (5 bases). Germline V gene sequence: CDR1 SQVTM, CDR2 ANQGSEA. The CDR3 has 14 residues. V was cut by 4 bases and J by 6 bases, with 15 bases left in between. The CDR3 spells CSVVGGTPYEKLFF. The CDR3, as DNA: TGCAGCGTTGTGGGGGGGACCCCCTATGAAAAACTGTTTTTT.

V gene TRBV12-3 or TRBV12-4 combines with J gene TRBJ2-3; 8 bases agree with TRBD2. V dropped 6 bases and J dropped 6; count of bases not matched to a gene: 5. The CDR3 covers 13 residues. CDR3 loop: CASRMGLVDTQYF. CDR3 sequence (DNA): TGTGCCAGCAGGATGGGACTAGTTGATACGCAGTATTTT.

The V and J genes are TRBV15 and TRBJ2-2, with 7 positions matching TRBD1. V trimming: 6 bases; J trimming: 6 bases; junction bases outside the gene matches: 4. The CDR3 consists of 13 residues. CDR1 and CDR2 (germline): LNHNV, YYDKDF (reference sequence). The CDR3 DNA reads as TGTGCCACCAGACTCACAGGGGCCGGGGAGCTGTTTTTT. It specifies CATRLTGAGELFF.